The 26 T cell receptor beta chains given below trace back to one sample, sequenced in a study of T cell clonality in common variable immunodeficiency. The data were produced by immunoSEQ multiplex PCR, yet TCRdb's version contains in-frame clones alone and is incomplete. The table lists about 34,000 clones, with no singletons. The source material was peripheral blood mononuclear cells. The receptors were gathered from a person aged 18-70 years in good health.

This clone was recorded many times. The read ends 3 residues early relative to the CDR3; the germline J gene fills the gap. The chain recombines TRBV20-1 with TRBJ2-1; D perhaps matches TRBD1 (6 bases). Germline-derived CDR1 and CDR2 are DFQATT and SNEGSKA (reference sequence). The CDR3 length is 16 residues. V was shortened by 1 base and J by 3 bases, with 16 bases between the two germline ends. Incomplete CDR3 DNA: TGCAGTGCTAGAGTGGGGGAAGGACAGCACTACAATGAG. Translated, it gives CSARVGEGQHYNE. The entire CDR3 reads CSARVGEGQHYNEQFF.

This clone has a count of ten or more. The read stops 3 residues short of the end of the CDR3; the missing end is completed from the germline J gene. The chain couples TRBV2 to TRBJ2-7; 7 bases agree with TRBD1. The CDR3 is made up of 15 amino acids. Germline CDR1 reads SNHLY; CDR2 reads FYNNEI. Losses at the gene ends were 6 bases for V and 0 bases for J; bases not matched to a gene: 8. CDR3 bases read: TGTGCCAGCAGCATGGCCCGGGACAGCTCCTACGAG. Residues: CASSMARDSSYE. The full CDR3 protein reads CASSMARDSSYEQYF.

This clone was seen repeatedly, ten times or more. The read gets to within 3 residues of the CDR3 end, and the germline J gene fills in the rest. The chain combines TRBV6-1 with TRBJ1-6; D may be TRBD1 (6 bases). This CDR3 region has 14 residues. V shed 3 bases and J shed 10 bases, with 13 bases lying between them. Per germline, CDR1 MNHNS and CDR2 SASEGT. The sequenced CDR3 bases are TGTGCCAGCAGTGATACCGGCGGACAGTCACCC. It codes for CASSDTGGQSP. The entire CDR3 reads CASSDTGGQSPLHF.

This clone showed up many times. Coverage ceases 3 residues before the CDR3 finishes, and the germline J gene fills in the end. Other DNA variants within this sample encode the same CDR3. This chain connects TRBV11-2 to TRBJ2-7; weak D call: TRBD1 (5 bases). This CDR3 comprises 14 residues. With 2 bases removed from V and 6 bases from J, the gap between germline ends came to 14 bases. Germline-derived CDR1 and CDR2 are SGHAT and FQNNGV. The sequenced CDR3 bases are TGTGCCAGCAGCTTAATGAGTCCTAGGGGCGAG. Amino acids: CASSLMSPRGE. The whole CDR3 sequence reads CASSLMSPRGEQYF.

This clone came up many times. The sequenced fragment ends 3 residues before the CDR3 boundary, so the rest is inferred from the germline J gene. The chain is built from TRBV6-2 or TRBV6-3 and TRBJ2-5; TRBD2 is a possible D gene (6 bases). Germline V CDR1 and CDR2: MNHEY, SVGEGT. Trimming cost V 6 bases and J 2 bases, with 13 bases left between them. This CDR3 spans 14 amino acids. CDR3 amino acids: CASSLGGVQETQYF. The sequenced CDR3 bases are TGTGCCAGCAGCCTCGGGGGAGTTCAAGAGACC.

This clone was observed many times. The DNA ends 3 residues before the CDR3 does, and the rest of the CDR3 is filled in from the germline J gene. The chain carries TRBV20-1 and TRBJ1-6; TRBD1 is a possible D gene (6 bases). The V end lost 1 base, the J end lost 9 bases, and 13 bases lay between the germline ends. The CDR3 extends over 14 amino acids. Germline CDR1 DFQATT, CDR2 SNEGSKA (reference sequence). CDR3 protein: CSARVPGGVSPLHF. Incomplete CDR3 DNA: TGCAGTGCTAGAGTCCCTGGGGGCGTTTCACCC.

There are many counts of this clone. From the germline J gene comes the end of the CDR3, since the read stops 3 residues before it. At the DNA level, this CDR3 is encoded by other sequences in the same sample as well. This chain connects TRBV19 to TRBJ1-1; 9 bases match TRBD1. Trimming removed 6 bases from V and 0 bases from J; junction bases left unmatched: 8. Germline CDR1 and CDR2: LNHDA and SQIVND (reference sequence). The CDR3 is made up of 16 amino acids. CDR3 DNA (partial): TGTGCCAGTAGCTCTAGGACAGGGGCGATGAACACTGAA. This gives the protein CASSSRTGAMNTE. The entire CDR3 reads CASSSRTGAMNTEAFF.

This clone has a count of ten or more. Sequencing ends 3 residues short of the CDR3 end; the germline J gene provides the rest. The chain joins TRBV5-1 to TRBJ2-3; no clear D. Germline V lookup: CDR1 SGHRS, CDR2 YFSETQ. V shed 0 bases and J shed 2 bases, with 4 bases lying between them. The CDR3 runs 13 residues. This CDR3 is CASSLEVTDTQYF. The CDR3 DNA, read in part, is TGCGCCAGCAGCTTGGAGGTCACAGATACG.

There are many counts of this clone. The read comes to an end 3 residues before the CDR3 does, leaving the germline J gene to fill in the end. The V and J genes are TRBV5-1 and TRBJ2-5; 7 bases line up with TRBD1. This CDR3 spans 15 amino acids. CDR1 SGHRS and CDR2 YFSETQ come from the germline V gene. The V segment lost 2 bases and the J segment 5 bases; nucleotides outside the gene matches: 9. The sequenced part of the CDR3 DNA is TGCGCCAGCAGCTTCGGCAGGGGGAACGGGGAGACC. It translates to CASSFGRGNGET. The whole CDR3 reads CASSFGRGNGETQYF.

This clone was counted many times. The read is 3 residues too short to cover the CDR3 end, so that end is filled in from the germline J gene. The chain carries TRBV6-2 or TRBV6-3 and TRBJ2-1, with TRBD1 matching over 10 bases. CDR1 and CDR2 (germline): MNHEY, SVGEGT. The CDR3 has 16 amino acids. Losses at the gene ends were 0 bases for V and 3 bases for J; bases not matched to a gene: 2. The covered CDR3 bases are TGTGCCAGCAGTTACTCGTGGACAGGGGGCTACAATGAG. Amino acid sequence: CASSYSWTGGYNE. The entire CDR3 protein reads CASSYSWTGGYNEQFF.

This clone was counted ten times or more. The read stops 3 residues short of the end of the CDR3; the missing end is completed from the germline J gene. V gene TRBV20-1 combines with J gene TRBJ2-7; the D gene is possibly TRBD1 (6 bases). Looked up from germline, CDR1 is DFQATT and CDR2 is SNEGSKA (reference sequence). The CDR3 is 17 amino acids. The germline V and J ends were trimmed by 3 bases and 3 bases, with 24 bases remaining between them. The CDR3 sequence is CSASNREAKRILYEQYF. The CDR3 DNA, read in part, is TGCAGTGCTAGTAACAGGGAAGCTAAGCGGATCCTCTACGAG.

Many counts were recorded for this clone. The read ends 3 residues before the CDR3 terminus; that terminus is restored from the germline J gene. The rearrangement joins TRBV10-2 to TRBJ2-7; D not resolved. Germline CDR1 is WSHSY and CDR2 is SAAADI. This CDR3 is built from 13 residues. The V gene lost 2 bases and the J gene lost 2 bases, with 7 bases spanning the gap. The CDR3 protein is CASSEALTYEQYF. The sequenced CDR3 bases are TGCGCCAGCAGTGAGGCACTAACCTACGAG.

In the case of this clone: The CDR3 extends 3 residues past the end of the read, so its final part is completed from the germline J gene. The chain recombines TRBV6-1 with TRBJ1-5; D might be TRBD1 (6 bases). V shed 3 bases and J shed 2 bases, with 8 bases lying between them. The germline CDR1 and CDR2 sequences are MNHNS and SASEGT. This CDR3 has 14 amino acids. The CDR3 region is CASSDNRGNQPQHF. CDR3 DNA, as far as it was read: TGTGCCAGCAGTGACAACAGGGGCAATCAGCCC.

This clone has ten or more counts. With the read ending 3 residues before the CDR3 end, the germline J gene is used to fill in that end. The gene calls are TRBV19 and TRBJ2-1; D perhaps matches TRBD2 (5 bases). The CDR3 sequence is 13 residues long. Germline V gene data show CDR1 as LNHDA and CDR2 as SQIVND (reference sequence). Trimming took 7 bases from V and 3 from J, leaving 10 bases between them. The covered CDR3 bases are TGTGCCAGTAACTTCCGGGGCTACAATGAG. Its protein is CASNFRGYNE. The entire CDR3 protein is CASNFRGYNEQFF.

This clone was picked up many times. The read terminates 3 residues before the CDR3 end, so the remaining end is supplied by the germline J gene. The V call is TRBV20-1, the J call TRBJ2-1, with D uncertain. CDR3 length: 13 amino acids. Trimming removed 1 base from V and 3 bases from J, with 7 bases in between. Germline CDR1 reads DFQATT; CDR2 reads SNEGSKA (reference sequence). The part of the CDR3 DNA that was read is TGCAGTGCTAGAGGGGCTATCTACAATGAG. Its protein is CSARGAIYNE. The full CDR3 reads CSARGAIYNEQFF.

This clone was seen at least ten times. Read data end 3 residues before the CDR3 end; the end is taken from the germline J gene. The rearrangement joins TRBV7-9 to TRBJ2-7; 9 bases align to TRBD2. This CDR3 is 15 amino acids long. Per the germline V gene, CDR1 is SEHNR and CDR2 is FQNEAQ (reference sequence). Trimming removed 5 bases from V and 2 bases from J; junction bases left unmatched: 7. This CDR3 reads CASSQAGGPTYEQYF. CDR3 bases read: TGTGCCAGCAGCCAAGCGGGAGGACCCACCTACGAG.

In this sample, this clone turned up many times. The read terminates 3 residues ahead of where the CDR3 ends, so the germline J gene completes it. The chain joins TRBV18 to TRBJ2-1, with 8 nucleotides matching TRBD1. The CDR3 sequence is 14 residues long. V lost 6 bases to trimming and J lost 4 bases; unmatched junction nucleotides: 5. The V gene's germline CDR1 is KGHSH and CDR2 LQKENI. CDR3: CASSLQGEYNEQFF. The CDR3 bases that were read are TGTGCCAGCTCTTTACAGGGGGAGTACAATGAG.

This clone was seen repeatedly, ten times or more. The CDR3 end is not reached by the read, which stops 3 residues before it; the germline J gene fills it in. This chain connects TRBV5-1 to TRBJ2-7; 10 positions match TRBD2. CDR1 SGHRS and CDR2 YFSETQ come from the germline V gene. This CDR3 is 18 amino acids long. The junction had 14 bases not matched to a gene; V was cut back by 1 base and J by 4 bases. CDR3 sequence reads: CASSLLGTSAEINYEQYF. The sequenced CDR3 bases are TGCGCCAGCAGCTTGCTTGGGACTAGCGCCGAAATAAATTACGAG.

This clone was recorded at least ten times. The sequenced fragment ends 3 residues before the CDR3 boundary, so the rest is inferred from the germline J gene. The chain uses TRBV28 and TRBJ2-7; D possibly corresponds to TRBD2 (7 bases). CDR1 and CDR2 from the germline V gene are MDHEN and SYDVKM. The CDR3 is 14 amino acids. V dropped 5 bases and J dropped 2 bases, with 13 bases sitting between them. The CDR3 reads CASSQWGGPYEQYF. The CDR3 DNA, read in part, is TGTGCCAGCAGTCAATGGGGGGGCCCCTACGAG. The full variable domain, completed using reference TRBV28 and TRBJ2-7, is DVKVTQSSRYLVKRTGEKVFLECVQDMDHENMFWYRQDPGLGLRLIYFSYDVKMKEKGDIPEGYSVSREKKERFSLILESASTNQTSMYLCASSQWGGPYEQYFGPGTRLTVT.

This clone was counted many times. Read sequence stops 3 residues before the CDR3 end, and the germline J gene provides the missing end. The chain couples TRBV4-1 to TRBJ2-7; TRBD2 matches at 7 bases. The CDR3 has 17 residues. CDR1 and CDR2 (germline): MGHRA, YSYEKL. With 4 bases clipped from V and 1 base from J, the junction kept 13 bases outside the gene matches. Incomplete CDR3 DNA: TGCGCCAGCAGCCCAGTTATGAGGCGGGAGATATCCTACGAG. Translated, it gives CASSPVMRREISYE. The entire CDR3 is CASSPVMRREISYEQYF.

The sample holds many counts of this clone. The CDR3 extends 3 residues past the end of the read, so its final part is completed from the germline J gene. The chain joins TRBV11-2 to TRBJ2-5, with D hard to call. Germline CDR1 SGHAT, CDR2 FQNNGV. V was shortened by 1 base and J by 4 bases, with 10 bases between the two germline ends. This CDR3 is built from 14 residues. The sequenced CDR3 bases are TGTGCCAGCAGCTTAGGTTCCCAGCGAGAGACC. It is translated as CASSLGSQRET. The CDR3 in its entirety is CASSLGSQRETQYF.

This clone appeared many times. The read terminates 3 residues before the CDR3 end, so the remaining end is supplied by the germline J gene. The chain carries TRBV30 and TRBJ2-1; 11 bases are shared with TRBD2. The CDR3 loop spans 13 amino acids. Germline CDR1 GTSNPN, CDR2 SVGIG (reference sequence). The V segment lost 8 bases and the J segment 3 bases; nucleotides outside the gene matches: 3. CDR3 amino acids: CAGGLAVYNEQFF. The DNA read from the CDR3 is TGTGCCGGGGGACTAGCGGTCTACAATGAG.

This clone was seen at least ten times. The DNA ends 3 residues before the CDR3 does, and the rest of the CDR3 is filled in from the germline J gene. This chain connects TRBV20-1 to TRBJ2-2, with 7 bases aligning to TRBD2. J lost 4 bases, V lost 2 bases, and 4 bases had no gene match. Germline V gives CDR1 DFQATT, CDR2 SNEGSKA (reference sequence). The CDR3 has 14 amino acids. Incomplete CDR3 DNA: TGCAGTGCTAGAATAGGCGGGGGCACCGGGGAG. Amino acids: CSARIGGGTGE. The whole CDR3 reads CSARIGGGTGELFF.

This clone was counted many times. The sequence runs out 3 residues before the end of the CDR3; the remainder is reconstructed from the germline J gene. The chain employs TRBV5-1 and TRBJ1-5; 9 bases match TRBD1. V shed 3 bases and J 3 bases; nucleotides not matched to a gene: 4. The CDR3 totals 15 residues. Germline V CDR1 and CDR2: SGHRS, YFSETQ. The CDR3 region is CASSSGTGINQPQHF. Incomplete CDR3 DNA: TGCGCCAGCAGCTCTGGGACAGGGATCAATCAGCCC.

At least ten counts were recorded for this clone. Coverage ceases 3 residues before the CDR3 finishes, and the germline J gene fills in the end. The chain couples TRBV18 to TRBJ2-6, with 11 bases matching TRBD1. CDR3 length: 17 residues. V was pared by 6 bases and J by 0 bases, with 4 bases of the junction left unmatched. CDR1 KGHSH and CDR2 LQKENI come from the germline V gene. The CDR3 sequence is CASSPGTGGSGANVLTF. The covered CDR3 bases are TGTGCCAGCTCCCCCGGGACAGGGGGCTCTGGGGCCAACGTC.

Many counts were recorded for this clone. The CDR3 end lies 3 residues beyond the end of the read and is filled in from the germline J gene. The V and J genes are TRBV6-1 and TRBJ1-4, with unresolved D. This CDR3 contains 14 residues. CDR1 and CDR2 from the germline V gene are MNHNS and SASEGT. V gave up 4 bases and J gave up 1 base, with 7 bases separating them. The CDR3 sequence: CASSARKTNEKLFF. Partial CDR3 DNA: TGTGCCAGCAGTGCGCGAAAAACTAATGAAAAA.